This passage covers 21 T cell receptor beta chains from one sample sequenced in a study of TIL therapy for anti-PD-1-resistant metastatic lung cancer. Time point in this sample: pre-treatment sample, taken before nivolumab and TIL therapy. Most excised metastases sampled were pleural nodules or supraclavicular lymph nodes. The immunoSEQ assay was v3. Produced via immunoSEQ multiplex PCR; TCRdb's table is partial and in-frame only. Of approximately 95,000 clones in the sample, 50% to 70% are singletons; the top ten hold over 9.5%. The starting material was tumor tissue, obtained at baseline. The receptor set was obtained from a person aged 25-85 years with non-small cell lung cancer.

This clone is a singleton in its sample. The chain joins TRBV7-3 to TRBJ2-3; perhaps TRBD1 as D (5 bases). V was pared by 2 bases and J by 2 bases, with 14 bases between. This CDR3 is 16 amino acids long. The germline V gene has CDR1 SGHTA and CDR2 FQGTGA. This CDR3 is CASSLRPGKTTDTQYF. CDR3 DNA sequence: TGTGCCAGCAGCTTACGGCCAGGGAAGACCACAGATACGCAGTATTTT.

The chain uses TRBV3-1 (or the pseudogene TRBV3-2) and TRBJ1-5, with D uncertain. Germline V gene data show CDR1 as LGHDT and CDR2 as YNNKEL (reference sequence). The CDR3 spans 13 residues. Trimming stripped 4 bases from V and 4 bases from J, with 8 bases between. The CDR3 nucleotides read TGTGCCAGCAGCCTATGGGGTAATCAGCCCCAGCATTTT. This encodes CASSLWGNQPQHF.

V and J are TRBV9 and TRBJ2-5, with 13 bases that match TRBD2. Unmatched junction bases numbered 4, after V lost 4 bases and J lost 7 bases. The CDR3 is 14 residues long. Per the germline V gene, CDR1 is SGDLS and CDR2 is YYNGEE. The CDR3 DNA follows: TGTGCCAGCAGCCAAGGACTAGCGGGGGCGACCCAGTACTTC. Encoded protein: CASSQGLAGATQYF.

The V call is TRBV2, the J call TRBJ2-3; no firm D call. The CDR3 is 11 amino acids. The V end was cut by 7 bases, the J end by 6 bases, with 8 bases between. Germline loops: CDR1 SNHLY, CDR2 FYNNEI. The CDR3 DNA sequence: TGTGCCAGCACGTTTGAGGATACGCAGTATTTT. Protein: CASTFEDTQYF.

V gene TRBV16 combines with J gene TRBJ1-1; D remains ambiguous. V was pared by 2 bases and J by 4 bases, with 5 bases between. The germline gives CDR1 KGHSY, CDR2 FQNENV. CDR3 length: 12 amino acids. CDR3 residues: CASSQVPTEAFF. For the CDR3, the DNA is TGTGCCAGCAGCCAAGTTCCCACTGAAGCTTTCTTT.

This clone was seen a handful of times. This chain joins TRBV7-2 and TRBJ1-1, with D unresolved. V was clipped by 4 bases and J by 0 bases, with 15 bases between them. The CDR3 consists of 16 residues. In germline, CDR1 is SGHTA, CDR2 FQGNSA. The CDR3 loop reads CASSWRASAMNTEAFF. CDR3 coding DNA: TGTGCCAGCAGCTGGCGGGCCTCGGCGATGAACACTGAAGCTTTCTTT.

In its sample, this clone was seen many times. V and J are TRBV6-6 and TRBJ1-5, with D possibly being TRBD1 (5 bases). This CDR3 region has 15 residues. Between the trimmed V and J ends, which lost 7 bases and 1 base, there was a span of 14 bases. Germline V gene sequence: CDR1 MNHNY, CDR2 SVGAGI (reference sequence). The CDR3 sequence: CASTLSGASNQPQHF. The CDR3 region has the DNA TGTGCCAGCACCCTCAGTGGGGCGAGCAATCAGCCCCAGCATTTT.

This clone turned up a few times. The chain is built from TRBV28 and TRBJ1-5; D is perhaps TRBD1 (6 bases). CDR3 length equals 12 residues. CDR1 MDHEN and CDR2 SYDVKM come from the germline V gene. The V end lost 6 bases, the J end lost 8 bases, and 11 bases lay between the germline ends. This CDR3 is CASSNTGKPQHF. The CDR3 bases are TGTGCCAGCAGCAATACAGGGAAGCCCCAGCATTTT.

This clone has more than one count but fewer than ten. The chain is built from TRBV4-2 and TRBJ1-5; D call uncertain. Trimming took 1 base from V and 5 from J, leaving 6 bases between them. Germline V gene lookup returns CDR1 LGHNA and CDR2 YNFKEQ. The CDR3 is 13 amino acids. Here the CDR3 reads CASSQGRDQPQHF. DNA for the CDR3: TGTGCCAGCAGCCAAGGAAGGGATCAGCCCCAGCATTTT.

This clone was picked up a small number of times. V gene TRBV7-8 combines with J gene TRBJ1-4; 7 positions agree with TRBD1. CDR1 and CDR2 from the germline V gene are SGHVS and FQNEAQ. The CDR3 runs 15 residues. Germline trimming cut 5 bases from V and 5 bases from J; bases unmatched to any gene: 8. The CDR3 loop reads CASSPNRGQNEKLFF. The CDR3, as DNA: TGTGCCAGCAGCCCAAACAGGGGACAGAATGAAAAACTGTTTTTT. Using reference TRBV7-8 and TRBJ1-4 for the parts outside the CDR3, the full variable domain is GAGVSQSPRYKVAKRGQDVALRCDPISGHVSLFWYQQALGQGPEFLTYFQNEAQLDKSGLPSDRFFAERPEGSVSTLKIQRTQQEDSAVYLCASSPNRGQNEKLFFGSGTQLSVL.

The chain carries TRBV4-3 and TRBJ1-4; a possible D gene is TRBD1 (5 bases). Germline CDR1 reads LGHNA; CDR2 reads YSLEER. Trimming removed 3 bases at V and 3 bases at J, with 8 bases between. The CDR3 totals 14 residues. The CDR3 DNA reads TGCGCCAGCAGCCACAGGGTTGCTAATGAAAAACTGTTTTTT. Its translation is CASSHRVANEKLFF.

The V gene is TRBV29-1, the J gene TRBJ2-1, with TRBD1 matching 7 bases. Germline V CDR1 and CDR2: SQVTM, ANQGSEA. The CDR3 is 13 amino acids. V gave up 5 bases and J gave up 6 bases; unmatched junction bases: 7. This chain's CDR3 is CSVFTGVANEQFF. In DNA form, the CDR3 reads TGCAGCGTTTTCACAGGGGTTGCCAATGAGCAGTTCTTC.

The chain uses TRBV5-1 and TRBJ2-7; 8 bases align to TRBD1. CDR3 size: 15 residues. Germline V gene sequence: CDR1 SGHRS, CDR2 YFSETQ. The ends lost 1 base at V and 4 bases at J; junction bases unmatched: 7. This CDR3 reads CASSLMDRELYEQYF. The DNA for the CDR3 is TGCGCCAGCAGCTTGATGGACAGGGAGTTGTACGAGCAGTACTTC.

The sample holds many counts of this clone. This chain uses TRBV9 with TRBJ1-3; D might be TRBD1 (5 bases). The length of the CDR3 is 14 residues. Germline V gene lookup returns CDR1 SGDLS and CDR2 YYNGEE. Trimming shortened V by 3 bases and J by 1 base, and 8 bases separated the two germline ends. As DNA, the CDR3 is TGTGCCAGCAGCGGGGGGAATTCTGGAAACACCATATATTTT. Amino acids: CASSGGNSGNTIYF.

V is TRBV3-1 (or the pseudogene TRBV3-2) and J is TRBJ2-2, with TRBD1 matching over 10 bases. This CDR3 is built from 18 residues. The germline gives CDR1 LGHDT, CDR2 YNNKEL (reference sequence). Germline trimming cut 5 bases from V and 5 bases from J; bases unmatched to any gene: 14. Here the CDR3 DNA reads TGTGCCAGCAGCATCTACGGACAGGGGGGTGTTTGGACCGGGGAGCTGTTTTTT. Translated: CASSIYGQGGVWTGELFF.

The rearrangement joins TRBV19 to TRBJ1-1; D not resolved. CDR1 and CDR2 from the germline V gene are LNHDA and SQIVND (reference sequence). The CDR3 spans 13 residues. V lost 6 bases, J lost 0 bases, and 8 bases lay in between. The CDR3, as DNA: TGTGCCAGTAGCCGTCTTATGAACACTGAAGCTTTCTTT. Residues: CASSRLMNTEAFF.

V usage is TRBV20-1 and J usage is TRBJ2-3; TRBD2 aligns across 8 bases. The V segment lost 3 bases and the J segment 0 bases; nucleotides outside the gene matches: 5. Germline V gene sequence: CDR1 DFQATT, CDR2 SNEGSKA (reference sequence). The length of the CDR3 is 15 residues. This chain's CDR3 is CSASGSGASTDTQYF. The CDR3 DNA reads as TGCAGTGCTAGTGGTAGCGGGGCGAGCACAGATACGCAGTATTTT.

The chain is built from TRBV7-2 and TRBJ2-5, with a possible D match to TRBD2 (6 bases). V was shortened by 1 base and J by 3 bases, with 15 bases between the two germline ends. The germline V gene encodes CDR1 SGHTA and CDR2 FQGNSA. The CDR3 is made up of 16 amino acids. CDR3: CASSLEVGGKEETQYF. Here the CDR3 DNA reads TGTGCCAGCAGCTTAGAGGTTGGAGGGAAGGAAGAGACCCAGTACTTC.

This chain connects TRBV3-1 (or the pseudogene TRBV3-2) to TRBJ2-5, with D possibly TRBD1 on 6 matching bases. From germline, CDR1 is LGHDT and CDR2 YNNKEL (reference sequence). This CDR3 comprises 14 residues. The V gene lost 4 bases and the J gene lost 4 bases, with 13 bases spanning the gap. In DNA, the CDR3 is TGTGCCAGCAGCCGCCGACAGGCCGGAGAGACCCAGTACTTC. Translated, it gives CASSRRQAGETQYF.

This clone was observed a handful of times. The genes are TRBV3-1 (or the pseudogene TRBV3-2) and TRBJ2-7; maybe TRBD1 (5 bases). Per the germline V gene, CDR1 is LGHDT and CDR2 is YNNKEL (reference sequence). V was pared by 3 bases and J by 2 bases, with 17 bases between. The CDR3 loop spans 16 amino acids. The CDR3 loop is CASSHRHRRRAYEQYF. The CDR3 region has the DNA TGTGCCAGCAGCCACCGCCACAGGCGGAGAGCCTACGAGCAGTACTTC.

The table lists this clone with a few counts. The gene calls are TRBV3-1 (or the pseudogene TRBV3-2) and TRBJ1-2, with 8 positions matching TRBD1. Germline-derived CDR1 and CDR2 are LGHDT and YNNKEL (reference sequence). This CDR3 is 15 amino acids long. V lost 4 bases, J lost 4 bases, and 8 bases stayed unmatched. The CDR3 nucleotides are TGTGCCAGCAGCCCCACCAGGGGGCTAATCTATGGCTACACCTTC. The encoded protein is CASSPTRGLIYGYTF.